Below, 11 T cell receptor beta chains from the same sample are listed, as sequenced in a study of regulatory T cells in long-lasting Graves disease. Sample time point: newly diagnosed GD, antithyroid drugs for less than 3 months. PBMC-extracted RNA yielded the TCR library. Combining iRepertoire HTBI primers with Arm-PCR of CDR3 regions, the authors built TCR beta libraries. From the multiplex PCR reads, TCRdb called clonotypes with MiXCR, one entry per CDR3 protein. The sample contains under 800,000 distinct CDR3 sequences, 15% to 20% of which appear only once. This sample was shared with a second study, whose subject was T cells in Graves' hyperthyroidism and ophthalmopathy.

The sample consisted of peripheral blood mononuclear cells (PBMCs), taken at new diagnosis, from a patient treated with antithyroid drugs. These receptors were obtained from a woman in her thirties with Graves disease.

The chain combines TRBV27 with TRBJ1-1; 7 bases match TRBD1. The V gene's germline CDR1 is MNHEY and CDR2 SMNVEV (reference sequence). V lost 5 bases and J lost 0; bases outside the gene matches: 15. This CDR3 is built from 18 residues. The CDR3 spells CASSPRQGGLNMNTEAFF. The CDR3, as DNA: TGTGCCAGCAGTCCCCGCCAGGGGGGGTTAAACATGAACACTGAAGCTTTCTTT.

The chain recombines TRBV7-9 with TRBJ2-2; unclear D gene. The V gene lost 4 bases and the J gene lost 5 bases, with 11 bases spanning the gap. Germline V lookup: CDR1 SEHNR, CDR2 FQNEAQ (reference sequence). This CDR3 has 14 amino acids. The CDR3, as DNA: TGTGCCAGCAGCTCGGACGGTTTTACCGGGGAGCTGTTTTTT. Amino acid sequence: CASSSDGFTGELFF.

This rearrangement joins TRBV9 to TRBJ1-4; 9 bases are shared with TRBD1. This CDR3 contains 16 residues. V was clipped by 4 bases and J by 8 bases; unmatched bases: 12. Looked up from germline, CDR1 is SGDLS and CDR2 is YYNGEE. This CDR3 reads CASSLETGTGWEKLFF. CDR3 DNA: TGTGCCAGCAGCCTTGAGACGGGGACAGGGTGGGAAAAACTGTTTTTT.

This chain joins TRBV11-2 and TRBJ2-7; 7 bases agree with TRBD2. From germline, CDR1 is SGHAT and CDR2 FQNNGV. The CDR3 length is 15 residues. V gave up 2 bases and J gave up 4 bases; unmatched junction bases: 8. CDR3 bases: TGTGCCAGCAGCTTAAACCCTAGCGGCGCTTACGAGCAGTACTTC. The encoded protein is CASSLNPSGAYEQYF.

This clonotype was counted only a few times. The chain couples TRBV7-2 to TRBJ2-3; D unclear. CDR1 is SGHTA, CDR2 FQGNSA, per germline. This CDR3 spans 17 amino acids. The V end lost 5 bases, the J end lost 1 base, and 19 bases lay between the germline ends. CDR3 region: CASSPRVPAARTDTQYF. CDR3 nucleotides: TGTGCCAGCAGCCCAAGGGTTCCCGCCGCCCGCACAGATACGCAGTATTTT.

This clonotype was counted at least ten times. The chain employs TRBV28 and TRBJ2-7, with TRBD1 matching over 8 bases. V shed 5 bases and J 3 bases; nucleotides not matched to a gene: 3. The V gene's germline CDR1 is MDHEN and CDR2 SYDVKM. There are 13 residues in the CDR3. The CDR3 loop is CASSNRGFYEQYF. The CDR3 nucleotides are TGTGCCAGCAGTAACAGGGGGTTCTACGAGCAGTACTTC. Full variable domain (rest looked up from reference TRBV28 and TRBJ2-7): DVKVTQSSRYLVKRTGEKVFLECVQDMDHENMFWYRQDPGLGLRLIYFSYDVKMKEKGDIPEGYSVSREKKERFSLILESASTNQTSMYLCASSNRGFYEQYFGPGTRLTVT.

V usage is TRBV9 and J usage is TRBJ1-3; D remains unclear. Germline values: CDR1 SGDLS, CDR2 YYNGEE. This CDR3 is 16 amino acids long. V was shortened by 3 bases and J by 0 bases, with 13 bases between the two germline ends. The CDR3 DNA reads TGTGCCAGCAGCGGGTACGGAGGTAGCTCTGGAAACACCATATATTTT. This translates into CASSGYGGSSGNTIYF.

This clonotype was observed at least ten times. The rearrangement links TRBV20-1 to TRBJ1-2; D may be TRBD1 (5 bases). The CDR3 runs to 17 residues. V shed 2 bases and J shed 8 bases, with 27 bases lying between them. Germline CDR1 reads DFQATT; CDR2 reads SNEGSKA (reference sequence). In nucleotides, the CDR3 is TGCAGTGCTAGATCAGGTGCCGCTGGGCAGGGAGGTAGGGGCTACACCTTC. Amino acid sequence: CSARSGAAGQGGRGYTF.

Ten or more counts support this clonotype. The genes are TRBV29-1 and TRBJ2-7; TRBD1 aligns across 7 bases. CDR1 is SQVTM, CDR2 ANQGSEA, per germline. The CDR3 spans 13 residues. With 7 bases clipped from V and 0 bases from J, the junction kept 6 bases outside the gene matches. This chain's CDR3 is CSGQGFSSYEQYF. The DNA for the CDR3 is TGCAGCGGACAGGGCTTCTCCTCCTACGAGCAGTACTTC.

There are many counts of this clonotype. The chain uses TRBV20-1 and TRBJ2-3; 7 bases fit TRBD2. The CDR3 runs 13 residues. Germline CDR1 reads DFQATT; CDR2 reads SNEGSKA (reference sequence). With V trimmed by 3 bases and J by 4 bases, 4 bases remained unmatched. The CDR3 sequence: CSASAGAADTQYF. DNA of the CDR3: TGCAGTGCTAGTGCGGGAGCAGCAGATACGCAGTATTTT.

The rearrangement joins TRBV12-5 to TRBJ1-1; 12 nucleotides align to TRBD1. With V trimmed by 7 bases and J by 4 bases, 10 bases remained unmatched. Germline V gene data show CDR1 as LGHNT and CDR2 as FRNRAP. The CDR3 runs 16 residues. The CDR3 region has the DNA TGTGCTAGTGCCACAGGGGACAGGGGGCTGATCACTGAAGCTTTCTTT. It yields the protein CASATGDRGLITEAFF. The whole variable domain, filled in from reference TRBV12-5 and TRBJ1-1, reads DARVTQTPRHKVTEMGQEVTMRCQPILGHNTVFWYRQTMMQGLELLAYFRNRAPLDDSGMPKDRFSAEMPDATLATLKIQPSEPRDSAVYFCASATGDRGLITEAFFGQGTRLTVV.